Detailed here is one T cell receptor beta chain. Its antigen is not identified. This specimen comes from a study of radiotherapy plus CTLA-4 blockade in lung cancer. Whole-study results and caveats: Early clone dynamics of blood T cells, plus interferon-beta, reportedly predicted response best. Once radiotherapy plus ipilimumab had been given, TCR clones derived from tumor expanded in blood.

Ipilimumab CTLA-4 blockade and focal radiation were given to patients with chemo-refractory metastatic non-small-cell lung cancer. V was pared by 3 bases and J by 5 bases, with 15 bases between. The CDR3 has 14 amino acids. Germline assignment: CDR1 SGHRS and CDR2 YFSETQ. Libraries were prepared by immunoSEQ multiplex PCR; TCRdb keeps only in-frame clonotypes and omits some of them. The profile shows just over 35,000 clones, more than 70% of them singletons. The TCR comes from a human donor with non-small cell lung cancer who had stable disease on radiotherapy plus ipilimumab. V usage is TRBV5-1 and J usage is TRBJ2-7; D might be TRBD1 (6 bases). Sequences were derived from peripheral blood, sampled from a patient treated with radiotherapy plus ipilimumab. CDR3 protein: CASSSGQILDEQYF. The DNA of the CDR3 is TGCGCCAGCAGCTCCGGACAGATCCTCGACGAGCAGTACTTC.